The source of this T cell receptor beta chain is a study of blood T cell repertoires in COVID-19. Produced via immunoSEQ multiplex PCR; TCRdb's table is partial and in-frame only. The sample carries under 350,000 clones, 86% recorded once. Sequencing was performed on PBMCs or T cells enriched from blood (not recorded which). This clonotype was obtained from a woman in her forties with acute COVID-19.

The CDR3 DNA reads as TGTGCCAGCACCAACGGTTGGGGCGTCGGGGAGCTGTTTTTT. It yields the protein CASTNGWGVGELFF. The J gene is TRBJ2-2, the V gene TRBV6-5; D might be TRBD1 (5 bases). V lost 7 bases and J 7 bases, leaving 16 bases between the germline ends. This CDR3 comprises 14 residues. The germline V gene encodes CDR1 MNHEY and CDR2 SVGAGI.